These 15 T cell receptor beta chains were all obtained from the same sample, sequenced in a study of blood T cell repertoires in COVID-19. This table comes from immunoSEQ multiplex PCR, and its TCRdb copy is limited to in-frame clones, with some not included. The sample has about 270,000 clones, under 90% seen once; the top ten hold 2% to 2.5%. Sequenced sample: peripheral blood. The receptors derive from a man aged 45-60 years with acute or convalescent COVID-19.

The chain recombines TRBV7-3 with TRBJ2-7; TRBD1 might be the D (6 bases). Germline assignment: CDR1 SGHTA and CDR2 FQGTGA. The CDR3 spans 14 residues. V was clipped by 3 bases and J by 2 bases, with 11 bases between them. The CDR3 coding sequence is TGTGCCAGCAGCTTGGGGGCATCCCCCTACGAGCAGTACTTC. This sequence encodes CASSLGASPYEQYF.

Written as DNA, the CDR3 is TGTGCCAGCAGATCCACCCGGGGGGCTTTCTTT. Translating it yields CASRSTRGAFF. This chain connects TRBV6-5 to TRBJ1-1, with D possibly matching TRBD1 (5 bases). CDR1 MNHEY and CDR2 SVGAGI come from the germline V gene. The CDR3 length is 11 residues. V lost 6 bases and J lost 11, with 13 bases in between.

V gene TRBV6-5 combines with J gene TRBJ1-2; D call uncertain. Germline V lookup: CDR1 MNHEY, CDR2 SVGAGI. Deletions cut 10 bases from V and 9 bases from J, with 12 bases between. This CDR3 comprises 10 residues. The DNA for the CDR3 is TGTGCCACCGGGAGGGTAAGCTACACCTTC. Residues: CATGRVSYTF.

This chain links TRBV27 with TRBJ1-5; D remains unclear. Trimming took 8 bases from V and 9 from J, leaving 20 bases between them. The CDR3 sequence is 14 residues long. From germline, CDR1 is MNHEY and CDR2 SMNVEV (reference sequence). The CDR3 DNA follows: TGTGCCAGCGTTAGCGTTTGGGTGGATACGCCCCAGCATTTT. It specifies CASVSVWVDTPQHF.

This chain links TRBV9 with TRBJ2-2; 7 nucleotides match TRBD1. The germline V gene has CDR1 SGDLS and CDR2 YYNGEE. The length of the CDR3 is 16 residues. Trimming removed 0 bases from V and 4 bases from J; junction bases left unmatched: 6. This CDR3 reads CASSVASQGSTGELFF. The CDR3 DNA sequence: TGTGCCAGCAGCGTAGCATCACAGGGGAGCACCGGGGAGCTGTTTTTT.

The DNA for the CDR3 is TGTGCCAGCAGCCTCAACGTTGCGGGGGGCACAGATACGCAGTATTTT. It is translated as CASSLNVAGGTDTQYF. The chain carries TRBV7-3 and TRBJ2-3, with 7 bases fitting TRBD2. The V gene end was trimmed by 5 bases and the J gene end by 1 base; junction bases not matched to a gene: 9. Germline V lookup: CDR1 SGHTA, CDR2 FQGTGA. The CDR3 has 16 amino acids.

CDR3 sequence reads: CASSFGATEAFF. CDR3 sequence (DNA): TGTGCCAGCAGTTTTGGAGCCACTGAAGCTTTCTTT. The V call is TRBV12-3 or TRBV12-4, the J call TRBJ1-1, with unresolved D. V was trimmed by 3 bases and J by 4 bases, leaving 6 bases between them. The CDR3 covers 12 residues.

The V gene is TRBV12-2, the J gene TRBJ2-5; TRBD2, as called in the table, went unchecked against the DNA. TRBV12-2 is deemed a pseudogene. The CDR3 contains 18 residues. DNA of the CDR3: TGTGCAAGTCGCTTAGGTACCGGACTAGCGGGGATCCAAGAGACCCAGTACTTC. Protein product: CASRLGTGLAGIQETQYF.

The CDR3 region has the DNA TGTGCCAGCTCCACCCCCGCGTACGAGGGCAATCAGCCCCAGCATTTT. Translated: CASSTPAYEGNQPQHF. The rearrangement joins TRBV18 to TRBJ1-5; D call uncertain. Trimming removed 6 bases at V and 2 bases at J, with 17 bases between. The CDR3 runs to 16 residues. Per the germline V gene, CDR1 is KGHSH and CDR2 is LQKENI.

This chain connects TRBV7-9 to TRBJ2-1, with 9 bases fitting TRBD2. Germline trimming cut 2 bases from V and 8 bases from J; bases unmatched to any gene: 7. Germline CDR1 and CDR2: SEHNR and FQNEAQ (reference sequence). The CDR3 consists of 15 residues. The CDR3 coding sequence is TGTGCCAGCAGCTTATCGGCGGGGGGGCCAGATGAGCAGTTCTTC. This encodes CASSLSAGGPDEQFF.

This clone was observed a single time. J is TRBJ1-6 and V is TRBV27; D call uncertain. This CDR3 spans 14 amino acids. Germline V gene data show CDR1 as MNHEY and CDR2 as SMNVEV (reference sequence). V lost 6 bases to trimming and J lost 11 bases, with 17 bases between them. CDR3: CASSPPLTPAPLHF. The CDR3 region has the DNA TGTGCCAGCAGCCCTCCATTAACCCCAGCACCCCTCCACTTT.

The rearrangement joins TRBV11-3 to TRBJ2-1; no reliable D call. The CDR3 covers 13 residues. CDR1 is SGHNT and CDR2 is YENEEA in the germline V gene. The germline V and J ends were trimmed by 4 bases and 6 bases, with 10 bases remaining between them. For the CDR3, the DNA is TGTGCCAGCAGCTCCTCCACTCCCAATGAGCAGTTCTTC. Residues: CASSSSTPNEQFF.

For this clone: This may be a read error: a much more frequent sequence differs by one nucleotide. The rearrangement uses TRBV11-3 and TRBJ2-7; 7 bases line up with TRBD1. From germline, CDR1 is SGHNT and CDR2 YENEEA. This CDR3 region has 13 residues. V was pared by 0 bases and J by 4 bases, with 0 bases of the junction left unmatched. CDR3 sequence reads: CASSLDRGYEQYF. As DNA, the CDR3 is TGTGCCAGCAGCTTAGACAGGGGGTACGAGCAGTACTTC.

This sequence joins TRBV6-5 and TRBJ1-5; D is unresolved. The germline V gene has CDR1 MNHEY and CDR2 SVGAGI. Trimming took 4 bases from V and 0 from J, leaving 10 bases between them. This CDR3 spans 15 amino acids. DNA for the CDR3: TGTGCCAGCAGTTTAGTCCCTTATAGCAATCAGCCCCAGCATTTT. Protein: CASSLVPYSNQPQHF.

About this clone: The same CDR3 arises from other DNA sequences in this sample as well. The chain carries TRBV12-3 or TRBV12-4 and TRBJ2-1; D is possibly TRBD2 (6 bases). CDR3 length equals 13 residues. Trimming stripped 4 bases from V and 7 bases from J, with 11 bases between. The DNA of the CDR3 is TGTGCCAGCAGTTCTGACCGGGGGAATGAGCAGTTCTTC. Translating it yields CASSSDRGNEQFF.